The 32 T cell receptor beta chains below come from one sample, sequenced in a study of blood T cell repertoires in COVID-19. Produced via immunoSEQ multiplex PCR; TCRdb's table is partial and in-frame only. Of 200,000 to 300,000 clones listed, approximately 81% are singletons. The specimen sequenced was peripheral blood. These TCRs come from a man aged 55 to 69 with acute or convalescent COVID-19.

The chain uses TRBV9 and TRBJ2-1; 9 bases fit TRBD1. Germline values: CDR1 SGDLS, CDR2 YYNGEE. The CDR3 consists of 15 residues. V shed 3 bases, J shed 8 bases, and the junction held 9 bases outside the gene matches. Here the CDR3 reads CASSGGTGLNDEQFF. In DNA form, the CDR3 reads TGTGCCAGCAGCGGCGGGACAGGGTTGAATGATGAGCAGTTCTTC.

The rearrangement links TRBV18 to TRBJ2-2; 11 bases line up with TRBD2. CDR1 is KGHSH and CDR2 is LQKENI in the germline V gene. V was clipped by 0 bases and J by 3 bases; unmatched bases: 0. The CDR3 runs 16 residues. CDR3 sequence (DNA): TGTGCCAGCTCACCACCGGGACTAGCGGACACCGGGGAGCTGTTTTTT. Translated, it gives CASSPPGLADTGELFF. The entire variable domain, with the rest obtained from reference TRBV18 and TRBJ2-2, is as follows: NAGVMQNPRHLVRRRGQEARLRCSPMKGHSHVYWYRQLPEEGLKFMVYLQKENIIDESGMPKERFSAEFPKEGPSILRIQQVVRGDSAAYFCASSPPGLADTGELFFGEGSRLTVL.

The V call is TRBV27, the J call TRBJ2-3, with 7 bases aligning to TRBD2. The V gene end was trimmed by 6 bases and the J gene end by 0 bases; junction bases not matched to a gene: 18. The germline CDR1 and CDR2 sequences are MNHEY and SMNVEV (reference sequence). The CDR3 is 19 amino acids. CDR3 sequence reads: CASSPYPMAGDLSTDTQYF. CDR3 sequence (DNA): TGTGCCAGCAGCCCCTACCCAATGGCGGGAGATCTGAGCACAGATACGCAGTATTTT.

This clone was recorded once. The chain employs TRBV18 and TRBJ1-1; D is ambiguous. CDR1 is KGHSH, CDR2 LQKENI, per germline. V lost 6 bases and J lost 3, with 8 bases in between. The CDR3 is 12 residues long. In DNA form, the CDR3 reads TGTGCCAGCTCTCAGAGGGACACTGAAGCTTTCTTT. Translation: CASSQRDTEAFF.

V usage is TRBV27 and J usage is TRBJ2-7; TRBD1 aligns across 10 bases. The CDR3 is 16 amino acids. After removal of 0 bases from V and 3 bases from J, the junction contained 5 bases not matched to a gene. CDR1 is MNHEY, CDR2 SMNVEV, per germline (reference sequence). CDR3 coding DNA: TGTGCCAGCAGTTTATCTGGGACAGGGGTCGTCTACGAGCAGTACTTC. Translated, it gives CASSLSGTGVVYEQYF.

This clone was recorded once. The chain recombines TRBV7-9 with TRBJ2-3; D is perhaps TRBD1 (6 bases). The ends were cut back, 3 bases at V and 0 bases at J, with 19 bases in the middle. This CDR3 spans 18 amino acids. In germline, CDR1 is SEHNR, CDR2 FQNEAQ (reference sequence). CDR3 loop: CASSLTPSGAASTDTQYF. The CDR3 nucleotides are TGTGCCAGCAGCTTGACTCCCTCAGGGGCTGCCAGCACAGATACGCAGTATTTT.

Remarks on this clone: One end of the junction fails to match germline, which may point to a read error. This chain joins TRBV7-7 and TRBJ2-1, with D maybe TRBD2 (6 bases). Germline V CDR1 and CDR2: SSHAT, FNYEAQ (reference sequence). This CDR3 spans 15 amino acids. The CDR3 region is CASSLGSSDYNEQFF. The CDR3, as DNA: TGTGCTAGCAGCTTAGGATCTAGCGACTACAATGAGCAGTTCTTC.

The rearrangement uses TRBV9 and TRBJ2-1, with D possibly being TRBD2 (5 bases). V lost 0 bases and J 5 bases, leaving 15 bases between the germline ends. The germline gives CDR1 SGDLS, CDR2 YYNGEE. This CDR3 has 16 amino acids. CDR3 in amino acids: CASSVALASWDNEQFF. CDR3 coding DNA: TGTGCCAGCAGCGTAGCGCTAGCTTCTTGGGACAATGAGCAGTTCTTC.

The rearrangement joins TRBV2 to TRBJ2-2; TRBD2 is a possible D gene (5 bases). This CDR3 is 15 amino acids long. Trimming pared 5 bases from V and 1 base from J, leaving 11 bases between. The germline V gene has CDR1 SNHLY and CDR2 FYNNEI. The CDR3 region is CASSFVGRNTGELFF. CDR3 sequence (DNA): TGTGCCAGCAGTTTCGTAGGGAGGAACACCGGGGAGCTGTTTTTT.

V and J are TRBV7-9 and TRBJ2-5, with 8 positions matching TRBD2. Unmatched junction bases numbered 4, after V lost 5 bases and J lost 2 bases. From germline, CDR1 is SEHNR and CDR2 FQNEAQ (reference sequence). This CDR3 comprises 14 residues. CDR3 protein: CASSATSGQETQYF. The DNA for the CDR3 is TGTGCCAGCAGCGCAACTAGCGGACAAGAGACCCAGTACTTC.

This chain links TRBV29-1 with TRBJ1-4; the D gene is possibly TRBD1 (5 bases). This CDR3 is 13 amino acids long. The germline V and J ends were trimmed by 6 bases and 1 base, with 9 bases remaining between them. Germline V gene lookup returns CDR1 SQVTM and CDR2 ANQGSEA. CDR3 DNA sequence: TGCAGCGTCGGGGGGGTAACTAATGAAAAACTGTTTTTT. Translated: CSVGGVTNEKLFF.

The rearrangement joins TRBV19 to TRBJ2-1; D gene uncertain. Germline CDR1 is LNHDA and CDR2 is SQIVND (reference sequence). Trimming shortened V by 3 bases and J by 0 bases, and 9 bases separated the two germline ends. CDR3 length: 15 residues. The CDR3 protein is CASSINPDSYNEQFF. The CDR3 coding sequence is TGTGCCAGTAGTATTAACCCAGACTCCTACAATGAGCAGTTCTTC.

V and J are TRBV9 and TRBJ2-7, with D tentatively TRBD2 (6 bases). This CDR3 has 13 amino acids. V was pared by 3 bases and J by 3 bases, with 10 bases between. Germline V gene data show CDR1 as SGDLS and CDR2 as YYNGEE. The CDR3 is CASSEAGSYEQYF. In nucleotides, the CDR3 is TGTGCCAGCAGCGAGGCGGGGAGCTACGAGCAGTACTTC. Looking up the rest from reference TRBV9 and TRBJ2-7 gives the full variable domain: DSGVTQTPKHLITATGQRVTLRCSPRSGDLSVYWYQQSLDQGLQFLIQYYNGEERAKGNILERFSAQQFPDLHSELNLSSLELGDSALYFCASSEAGSYEQYFGPGTRLTVT.

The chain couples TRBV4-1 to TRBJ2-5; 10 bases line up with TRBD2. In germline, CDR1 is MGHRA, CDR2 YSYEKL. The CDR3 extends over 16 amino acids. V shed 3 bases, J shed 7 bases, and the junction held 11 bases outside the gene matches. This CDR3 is CASSHPSGGAWGTQYF. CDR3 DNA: TGCGCCAGCAGCCACCCTAGCGGGGGAGCGTGGGGGACCCAGTACTTC.

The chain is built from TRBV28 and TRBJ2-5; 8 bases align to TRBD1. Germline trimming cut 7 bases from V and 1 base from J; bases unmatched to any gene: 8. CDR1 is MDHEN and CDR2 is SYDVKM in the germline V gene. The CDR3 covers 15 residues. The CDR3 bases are TGTGCCAGCACTAGATCCCAGGGGGCCCAAGAGACCCAGTACTTC. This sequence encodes CASTRSQGAQETQYF. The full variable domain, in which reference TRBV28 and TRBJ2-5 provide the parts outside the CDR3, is DVKVTQSSRYLVKRTGEKVFLECVQDMDHENMFWYRQDPGLGLRLIYFSYDVKMKEKGDIPEGYSVSREKKERFSLILESASTNQTSMYLCASTRSQGAQETQYFGPGTRLLVL.

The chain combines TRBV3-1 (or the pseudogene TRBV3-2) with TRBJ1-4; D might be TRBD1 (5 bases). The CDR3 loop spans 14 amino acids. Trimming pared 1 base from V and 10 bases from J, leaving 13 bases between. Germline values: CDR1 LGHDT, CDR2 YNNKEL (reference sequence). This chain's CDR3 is CASSQGRGKGKLFF. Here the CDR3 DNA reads TGTGCCAGCAGCCAAGGGAGGGGCAAGGGAAAACTGTTTTTT.

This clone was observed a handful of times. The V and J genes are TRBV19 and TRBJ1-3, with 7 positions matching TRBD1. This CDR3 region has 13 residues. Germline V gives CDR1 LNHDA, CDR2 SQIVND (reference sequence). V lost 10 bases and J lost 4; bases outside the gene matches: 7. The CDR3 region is CATSTGYGNTIYF. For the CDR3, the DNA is TGTGCCACATCGACAGGGTACGGAAACACCATATATTTT.

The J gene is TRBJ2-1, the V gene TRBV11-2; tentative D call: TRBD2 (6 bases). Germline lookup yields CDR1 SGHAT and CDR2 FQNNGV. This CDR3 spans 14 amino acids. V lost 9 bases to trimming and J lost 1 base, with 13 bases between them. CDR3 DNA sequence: TGTGCCAGTTCGGGGGACCCATCCTACAATGAGCAGTTCTTC. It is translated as CASSGDPSYNEQFF.

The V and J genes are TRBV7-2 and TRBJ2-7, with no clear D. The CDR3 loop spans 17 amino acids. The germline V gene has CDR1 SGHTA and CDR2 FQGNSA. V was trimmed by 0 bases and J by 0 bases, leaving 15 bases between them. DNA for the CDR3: TGTGCCAGCAGCTTAGCGGCGACTCCCCTTAGCTCCTACGAGCAGTACTTC. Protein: CASSLAATPLSSYEQYF.

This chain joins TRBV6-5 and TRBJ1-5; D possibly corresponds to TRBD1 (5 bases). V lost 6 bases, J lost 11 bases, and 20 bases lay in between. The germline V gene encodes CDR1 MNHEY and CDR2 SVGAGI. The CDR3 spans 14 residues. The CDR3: CASRSGGAGWAQHF. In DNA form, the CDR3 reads TGTGCCAGCAGGTCAGGAGGGGCCGGGTGGGCCCAGCATTTT.

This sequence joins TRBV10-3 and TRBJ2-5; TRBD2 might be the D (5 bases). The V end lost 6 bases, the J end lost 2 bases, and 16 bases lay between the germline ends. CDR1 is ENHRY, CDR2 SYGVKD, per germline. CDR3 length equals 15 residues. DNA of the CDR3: TGTGCCATCAGACTAGACGCAGATGATCAAGAGACCCAGTACTTC. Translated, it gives CAIRLDADDQETQYF.

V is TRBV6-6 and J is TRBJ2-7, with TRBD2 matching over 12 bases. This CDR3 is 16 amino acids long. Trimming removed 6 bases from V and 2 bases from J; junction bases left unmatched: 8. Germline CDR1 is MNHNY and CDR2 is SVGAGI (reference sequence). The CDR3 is CASSEGRLAGAYEQYF. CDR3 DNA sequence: TGTGCCAGCAGCGAGGGAAGACTAGCGGGGGCCTACGAGCAGTACTTC.

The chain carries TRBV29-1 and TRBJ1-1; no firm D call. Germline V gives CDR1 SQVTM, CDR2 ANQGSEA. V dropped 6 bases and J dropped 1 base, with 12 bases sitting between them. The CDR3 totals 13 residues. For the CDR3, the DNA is TGCAGCGTGTCGGGGTCGGGGAACACTGAAGCTTTCTTT. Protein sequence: CSVSGSGNTEAFF. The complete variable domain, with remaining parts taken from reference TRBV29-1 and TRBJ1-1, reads SAVISQKPSRDICQRGTSLTIQCQVDSQVTMMFWYRQQPGQSLTLIATANQGSEATYESGFVIDKFPISRPNLTFSTLTVSNMSPEDSSIYLCSVSGSGNTEAFFGQGTRLTVV.

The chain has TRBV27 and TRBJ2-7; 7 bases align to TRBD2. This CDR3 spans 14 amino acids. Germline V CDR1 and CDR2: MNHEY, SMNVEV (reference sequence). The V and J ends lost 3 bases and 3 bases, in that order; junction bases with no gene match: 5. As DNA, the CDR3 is TGTGCCAGCAGTTTTTTCGGGACTAACTACGAGCAGTACTTC. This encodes CASSFFGTNYEQYF.

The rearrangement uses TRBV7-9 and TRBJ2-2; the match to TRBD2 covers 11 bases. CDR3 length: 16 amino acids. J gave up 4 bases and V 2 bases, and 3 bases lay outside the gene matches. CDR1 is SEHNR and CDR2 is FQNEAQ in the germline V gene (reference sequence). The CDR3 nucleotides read TGTGCCAGCAGCTTAACTAGCGGGGGCCCCACCGGGGAGCTGTTTTTT. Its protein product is CASSLTSGGPTGELFF.

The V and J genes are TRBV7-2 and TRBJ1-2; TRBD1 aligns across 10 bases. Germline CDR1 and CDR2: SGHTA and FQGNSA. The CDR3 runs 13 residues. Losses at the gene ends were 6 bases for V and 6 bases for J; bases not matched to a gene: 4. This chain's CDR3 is CASRMGQGNGYTF. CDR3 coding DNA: TGTGCCAGCAGGATGGGACAGGGGAATGGCTACACCTTC.

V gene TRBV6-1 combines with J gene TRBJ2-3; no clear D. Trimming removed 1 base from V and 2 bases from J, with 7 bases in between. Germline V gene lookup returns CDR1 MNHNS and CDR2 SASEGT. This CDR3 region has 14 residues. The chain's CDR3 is CASSEGRITDTQYF. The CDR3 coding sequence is TGTGCCAGCAGTGAAGGTCGTATCACAGATACGCAGTATTTT.

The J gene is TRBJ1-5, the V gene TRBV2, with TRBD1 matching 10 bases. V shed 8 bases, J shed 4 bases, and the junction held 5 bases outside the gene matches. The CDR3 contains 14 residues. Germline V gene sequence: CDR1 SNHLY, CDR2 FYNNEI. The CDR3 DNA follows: TGTGCCAGCTTAGGGGGACAGGGGAATCAGCCCCAGCATTTT. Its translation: CASLGGQGNQPQHF.

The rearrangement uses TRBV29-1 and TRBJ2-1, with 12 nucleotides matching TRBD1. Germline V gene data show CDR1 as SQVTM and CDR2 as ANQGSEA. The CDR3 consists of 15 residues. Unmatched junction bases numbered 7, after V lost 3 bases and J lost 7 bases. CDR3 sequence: CSVDRGTGGFNEQFF. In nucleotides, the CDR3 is TGCAGCGTTGACCGGGGGACAGGGGGCTTTAATGAGCAGTTCTTC.

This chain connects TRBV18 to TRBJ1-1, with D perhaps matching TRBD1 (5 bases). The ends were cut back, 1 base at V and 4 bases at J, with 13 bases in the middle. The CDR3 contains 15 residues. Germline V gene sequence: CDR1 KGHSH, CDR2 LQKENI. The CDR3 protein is CASSPQYGQGTEAFF. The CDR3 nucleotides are TGTGCCAGCTCACCACAGTATGGTCAGGGCACTGAAGCTTTCTTT.

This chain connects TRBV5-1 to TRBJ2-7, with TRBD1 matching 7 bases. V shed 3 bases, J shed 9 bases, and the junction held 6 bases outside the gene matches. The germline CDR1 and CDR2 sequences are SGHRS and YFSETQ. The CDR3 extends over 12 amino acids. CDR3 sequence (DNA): TGCGCCAGCAGCTCGACAGGGAACGGGCAGTACTTC. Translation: CASSSTGNGQYF.

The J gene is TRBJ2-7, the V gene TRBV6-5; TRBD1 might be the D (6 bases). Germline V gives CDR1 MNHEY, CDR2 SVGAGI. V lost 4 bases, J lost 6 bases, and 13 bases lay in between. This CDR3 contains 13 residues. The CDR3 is CASSSGQPGEQYF. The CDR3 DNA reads TGTGCCAGCAGTTCCGGACAGCCAGGCGAGCAGTACTTC.